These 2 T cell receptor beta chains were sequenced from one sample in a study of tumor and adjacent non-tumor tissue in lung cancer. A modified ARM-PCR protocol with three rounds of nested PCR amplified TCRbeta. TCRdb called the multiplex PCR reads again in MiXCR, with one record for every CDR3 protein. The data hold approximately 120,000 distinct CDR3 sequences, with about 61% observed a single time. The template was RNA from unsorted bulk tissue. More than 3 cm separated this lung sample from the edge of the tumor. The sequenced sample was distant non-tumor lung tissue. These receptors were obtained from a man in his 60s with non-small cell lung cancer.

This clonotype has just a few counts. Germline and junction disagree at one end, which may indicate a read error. This CDR3 reads CASSWEGLANKQFF. Written as DNA, the CDR3 is TGTGCCAGCAGCTGGGAAGGACTAGCGAATAAGCAATTCTTT. The V gene is TRBV11-3, the J gene TRBJ2-1; 9 bases align to TRBD2. CDR1 and CDR2 from the germline V gene are SGHNT and YENEEA. The CDR3 runs to 14 residues.

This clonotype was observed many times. The DNA of the CDR3 is TGCGCCAGCAGCTTGGTGGGGGGCCCGAACACTGAAGCTTTCTTT. The encoded protein is CASSLVGGPNTEAFF. V is TRBV5-1 and J is TRBJ1-1; D possibly corresponds to TRBD1 (6 bases). V gave up 0 bases and J gave up 1 base, with 10 bases separating them. This CDR3 is 15 amino acids long. Germline-derived CDR1 and CDR2 are SGHRS and YFSETQ.